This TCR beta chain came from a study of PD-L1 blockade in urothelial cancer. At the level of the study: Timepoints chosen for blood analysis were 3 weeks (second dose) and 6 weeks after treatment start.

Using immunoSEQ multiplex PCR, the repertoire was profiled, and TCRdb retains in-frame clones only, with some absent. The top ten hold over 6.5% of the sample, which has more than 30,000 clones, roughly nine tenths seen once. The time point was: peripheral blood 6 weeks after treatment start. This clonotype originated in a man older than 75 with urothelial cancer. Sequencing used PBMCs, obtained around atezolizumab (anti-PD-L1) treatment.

CDR3 DNA: TGTGCCAGCAGCTCCAGAGGGACAGGGGGAGATACGCAGTATTTT. This gives the protein CASSSRGTGGDTQYF. The chain joins TRBV11-3 to TRBJ2-3, with 11 bases identical to TRBD1. Germline V gives CDR1 SGHNT, CDR2 YENEEA. Trimming removed 4 bases from V and 5 bases from J; junction bases left unmatched: 5. This CDR3 contains 15 residues.